This T cell receptor (beta chain) was documented in a study of blood T cell repertoires in COVID-19. There are a few counts of this clone. Data came from immunoSEQ multiplex PCR; TCRdb stores just in-frame clones and leaves some out. The sample comprises 80,000 to 100,000 clones, around 84% of which are singletons, and about a fifth rests with the top ten. Germline CDR1 is SNHLY and CDR2 is FYNNEI. CDR3 length: 13 residues. V gave up 7 bases and J gave up 7 bases; unmatched junction bases: 9. The chain uses TRBV2 and TRBJ1-2; the match to TRBD1 covers 7 bases. This TCR derives from an elderly woman in a cohort sampled during active or convalescent COVID-19. Sequencing used peripheral blood. The CDR3 spells CASTSDRVGGYTF. In DNA form, the CDR3 reads TGTGCCAGCACATCAGACAGGGTTGGTGGCTACACCTTC. The variable domain in full, with the rest retrieved from reference TRBV2 and TRBJ1-2, is EPEVTQTPSHQVTQMGQEVILRCVPISNHLYFYWYRQILGQKVEFLVSFYNNEISEKSEIFDDQFSVERPDGSNFTLKIRSTKLEDSAMYFCASTSDRVGGYTFGSGTRLTVV.